The clone carrying this T cell receptor (beta chain) was observed a few times. Germline V gene lookup returns CDR1 SQVTM and CDR2 ANQGSEA. Trimming cost V 7 bases and J 0 bases; bases outside gene matches: 2. The CDR3 loop spans 13 amino acids. These data come from a study of blood T cell repertoires in COVID-19. At the level of the study: Material from acute and convalescent COVID-19 was sourced from the United States, Italy and Spain.

Sequencing used immunoSEQ multiplex PCR; TCRdb keeps in-frame clones, though not all of them. The table lists about 110,000 clones, 69% of them singletons. The chain couples TRBV29-1 to TRBJ2-2; 7 bases fit TRBD1. Sample: peripheral blood. The source is an older man with acute or convalescent COVID-19. CDR3 amino acids: CSATGTNTGELFF. In DNA form, the CDR3 reads TGCAGCGCGACAGGGACGAACACCGGGGAGCTGTTTTTT.